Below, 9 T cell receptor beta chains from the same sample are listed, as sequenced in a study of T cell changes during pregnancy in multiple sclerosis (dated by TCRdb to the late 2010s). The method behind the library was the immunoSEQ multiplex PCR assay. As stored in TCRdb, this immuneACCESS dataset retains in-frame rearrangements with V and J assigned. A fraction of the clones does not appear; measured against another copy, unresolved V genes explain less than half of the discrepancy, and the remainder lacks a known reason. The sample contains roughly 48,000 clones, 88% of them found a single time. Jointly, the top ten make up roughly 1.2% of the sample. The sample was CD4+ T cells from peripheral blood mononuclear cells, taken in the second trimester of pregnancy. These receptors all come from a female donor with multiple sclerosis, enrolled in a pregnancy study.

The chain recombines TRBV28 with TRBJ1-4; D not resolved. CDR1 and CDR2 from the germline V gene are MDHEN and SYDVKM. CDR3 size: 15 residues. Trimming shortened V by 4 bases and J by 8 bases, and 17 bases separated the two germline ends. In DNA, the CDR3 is TGTGCCAGCAGTTCGAGACTGGGTAGAGGCGAAAAACTGTTTTTT. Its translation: CASSSRLGRGEKLFF.

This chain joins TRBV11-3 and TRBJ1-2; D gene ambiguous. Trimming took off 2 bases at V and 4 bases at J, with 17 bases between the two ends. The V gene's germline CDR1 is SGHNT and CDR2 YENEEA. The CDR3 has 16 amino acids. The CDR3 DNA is TGTGCCAGCAGCTTAAGCGGACGGGCGGCGAGCTATGGCTACACCTTC. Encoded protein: CASSLSGRAASYGYTF.

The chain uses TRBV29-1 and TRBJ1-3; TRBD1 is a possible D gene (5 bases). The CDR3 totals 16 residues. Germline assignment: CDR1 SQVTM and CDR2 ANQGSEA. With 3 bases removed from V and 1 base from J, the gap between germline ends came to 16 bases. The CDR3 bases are TGCAGCGTTGATGTCGGGGGTACGGGTTCTGGAAACACCATATATTTT. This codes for CSVDVGGTGSGNTIYF. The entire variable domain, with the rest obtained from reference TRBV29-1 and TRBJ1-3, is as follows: SAVISQKPSRDICQRGTSLTIQCQVDSQVTMMFWYRQQPGQSLTLIATANQGSEATYESGFVIDKFPISRPNLTFSTLTVSNMSPEDSSIYLCSVDVGGTGSGNTIYFGEGSWLTVV.

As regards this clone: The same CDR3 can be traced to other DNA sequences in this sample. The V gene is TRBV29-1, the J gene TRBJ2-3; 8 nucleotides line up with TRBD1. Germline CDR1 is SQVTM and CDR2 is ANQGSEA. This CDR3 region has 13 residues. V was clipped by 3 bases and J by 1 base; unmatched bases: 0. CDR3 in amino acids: CSVEDRGTDTQYF. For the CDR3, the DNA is TGCAGCGTTGAGGACAGGGGCACAGATACGCAGTATTTT.

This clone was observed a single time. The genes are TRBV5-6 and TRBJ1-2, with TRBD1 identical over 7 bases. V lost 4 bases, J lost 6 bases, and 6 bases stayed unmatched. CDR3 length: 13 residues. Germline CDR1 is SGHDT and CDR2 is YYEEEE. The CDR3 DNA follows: TGTGCCAGCAGCACCTCCGGGACAGATGGCTACACCTTC. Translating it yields CASSTSGTDGYTF.

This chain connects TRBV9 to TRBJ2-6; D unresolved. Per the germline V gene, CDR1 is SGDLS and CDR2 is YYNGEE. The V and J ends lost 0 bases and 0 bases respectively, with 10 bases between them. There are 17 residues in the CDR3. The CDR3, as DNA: TGTGCCAGCAGCGTAGCGCAGGATGTCTCTGGGGCCAACGTCCTGACTTTC. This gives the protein CASSVAQDVSGANVLTF.

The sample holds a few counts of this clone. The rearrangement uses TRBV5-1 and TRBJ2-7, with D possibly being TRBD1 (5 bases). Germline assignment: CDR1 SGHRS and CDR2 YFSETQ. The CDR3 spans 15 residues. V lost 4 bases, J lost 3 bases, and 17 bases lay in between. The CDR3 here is CASSLVADRNYEQYF. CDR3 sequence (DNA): TGCGCCAGCAGCCTGGTCGCTGACAGAAACTACGAGCAGTACTTC. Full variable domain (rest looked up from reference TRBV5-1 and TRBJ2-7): KAGVTQTPRYLIKTRGQQVTLSCSPISGHRSVSWYQQTPGQGLQFLFEYFSETQRNKGNFPGRFSGRQFSNSRSEMNVSTLELGDSALYLCASSLVADRNYEQYFGPGTRLTVT.

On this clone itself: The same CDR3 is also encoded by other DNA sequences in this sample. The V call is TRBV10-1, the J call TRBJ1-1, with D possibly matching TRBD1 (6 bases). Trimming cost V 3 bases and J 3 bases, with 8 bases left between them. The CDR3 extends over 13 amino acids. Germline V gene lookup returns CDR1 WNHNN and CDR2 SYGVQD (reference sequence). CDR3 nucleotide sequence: TGCGCCAGCAGTGACAGGGGATACACTGAAGCTTTCTTT. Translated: CASSDRGYTEAFF.

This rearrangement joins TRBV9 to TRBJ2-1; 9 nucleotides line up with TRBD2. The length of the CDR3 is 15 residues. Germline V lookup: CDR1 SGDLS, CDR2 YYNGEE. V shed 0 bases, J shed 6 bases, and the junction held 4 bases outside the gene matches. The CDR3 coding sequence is TGTGCCAGCAGCGTAGGCGGGAGGGCGATCAATGAGCAGTTCTTC. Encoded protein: CASSVGGRAINEQFF.